This is a list of T cell receptor beta chains from one sample in a study of T cells in narcolepsy. Clones were sequenced by immunoSEQ multiplex PCR, and TCRdb holds only the in-frame ones, with some missing. The sample lists approximately 25,000 clones, 55% to 80% occurring once. The sequencing sample was made of memory (CD45RA-) CD4+ T cells from blood. The origin of the receptors is a human donor in good health. CDR3s leave out the opening cysteine and the closing phenylalanine or tryptophan.

ASSGQGDQY | TRBJ2-5 | TRBV18
ASQRSSSYEQY | TRBJ2-7 | TRBV7-2
ASSSPQAQY | TRBJ2-3 | TRBV28
ASSQDFRPNEQF | TRBJ2-1 | TRBV14
ASTRSVGRGYT | TRBJ1-2 | TRBV6-6
ASRSRTGYEKLF | TRBJ1-4 | TRBV2
ASSEAAPGAQY | TRBJ2-5 | TRBV2
ASSPLAGNQPQH | TRBJ1-5 | TRBV28
ASSDTPGQGVSGYT | TRBJ1-2 | TRBV6-1
ASTDRASETQY | TRBJ2-5 | TRBV19
ASSLGLRQPQH | TRBJ1-5 | TRBV28
ASSSLRQVNYGYT | TRBJ1-2 | TRBV28
ASSPLGGSRGYT | TRBJ1-2 | TRBV7-9
ASSTKTAGGEKLF | TRBJ1-4 | TRBV7-9
ASVPDPTYNEQF | TRBJ2-1 | TRBV5-1
SVGQVNEQY | TRBJ2-7 | TRBV29-1
ASSPLSGETQY | TRBJ2-5 | TRBV18
AWRGAELQF | TRBJ2-1 | TRBV30
ASSVNRDGGSYNSPLH | TRBJ1-6 | TRBV6-4
AISESSLDVEAF | TRBJ1-1 | TRBV10-3
ATQVGAGQPQH | TRBJ1-5 | TRBV19
AWSVGGRRGEQF | TRBJ2-1 | TRBV30
ASSFLGLAGGAVQETQY | TRBJ2-5 | TRBV7-6
ASRTGSPGNTIY | TRBJ1-3 | TRBV6-5
ASSLDRSSYEQY | TRBJ2-7 | TRBV7-9
ASSLPPGGPRTDTQY | TRBJ2-3 | TRBV5-4
ASGTGFSYEQY | TRBJ2-7 | TRBV6-6
ASSGGDLSSYNEQF | TRBJ2-1 | TRBV9
SVPGTANNNEQF | TRBJ2-1 | TRBV29-1
ASSLNRMNTEAF | TRBJ1-1 | TRBV5-4
ASSQDRSVSGANVLT | TRBJ2-6 | TRBV4-1
ASKRDTGVTYEQY | TRBJ2-7 | TRBV2
ASSDGTFTDTQY | TRBJ2-3 | TRBV5-1
ASSIRQGAGKLF | TRBJ1-4 | TRBV19
ASSYTVNQPQH | TRBJ1-5 | TRBV27
ASSSTAGPNSPLH | TRBJ1-6 | TRBV5-5